The entry below describes one TCR beta chain. Germline values: CDR1 KGHDR, CDR2 SFDVKD. After removal of 4 bases from V and 5 bases from J, the junction contained 6 bases not matched to a gene. This CDR3 is 14 amino acids long. TCRdb fed the 5' RACE reads into MiXCR, producing one record per CDR3 protein. The profile shows roughly 160,000 distinct CDR3 sequences, approximately 10% of them singletons. The sample originates from a study of CD8 T cells in ankylosing spondylitis. The V gene is TRBV24-1, the J gene TRBJ2-5; 7 nucleotides align to TRBD2. The sequence was collected from a female donor with ankylosing spondylitis or in good health (not recorded which). The sample taken for sequencing was blood, either unsorted or a sorted T cell fraction (not recorded which). CDR3 in DNA: TGTGCCACCAGTGAGCGGGAGAATCCGGAGACCCAGTACTTC. Translated, it gives CATSERENPETQYF.